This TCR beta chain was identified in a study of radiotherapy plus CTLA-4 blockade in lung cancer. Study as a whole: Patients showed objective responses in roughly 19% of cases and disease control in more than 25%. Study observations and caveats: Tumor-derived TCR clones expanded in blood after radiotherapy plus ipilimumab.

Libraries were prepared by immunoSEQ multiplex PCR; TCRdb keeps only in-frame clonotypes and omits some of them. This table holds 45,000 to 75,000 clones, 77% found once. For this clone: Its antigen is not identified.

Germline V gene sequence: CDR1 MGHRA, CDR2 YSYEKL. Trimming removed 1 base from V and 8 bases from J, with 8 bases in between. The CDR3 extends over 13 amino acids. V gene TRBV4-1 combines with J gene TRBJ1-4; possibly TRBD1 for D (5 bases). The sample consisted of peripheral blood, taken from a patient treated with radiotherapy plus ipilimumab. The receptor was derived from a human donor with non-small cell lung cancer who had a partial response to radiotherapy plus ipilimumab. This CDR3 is CASSQAQGEKLFF. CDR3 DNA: TGCGCCAGCAGCCAAGCTCAGGGAGAAAAACTGTTTTTT.